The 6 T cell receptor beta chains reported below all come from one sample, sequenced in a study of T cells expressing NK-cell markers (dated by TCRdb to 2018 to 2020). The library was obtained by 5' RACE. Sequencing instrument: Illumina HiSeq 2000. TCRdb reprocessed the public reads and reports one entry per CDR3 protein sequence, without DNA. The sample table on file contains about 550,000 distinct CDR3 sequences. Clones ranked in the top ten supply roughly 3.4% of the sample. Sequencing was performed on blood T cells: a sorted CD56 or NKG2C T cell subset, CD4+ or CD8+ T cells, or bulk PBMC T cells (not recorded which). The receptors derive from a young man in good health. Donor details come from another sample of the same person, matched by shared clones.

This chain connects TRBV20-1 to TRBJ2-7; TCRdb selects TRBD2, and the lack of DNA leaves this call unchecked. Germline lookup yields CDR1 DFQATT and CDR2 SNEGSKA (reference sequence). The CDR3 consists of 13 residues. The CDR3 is CSGSRTTASEQYF.

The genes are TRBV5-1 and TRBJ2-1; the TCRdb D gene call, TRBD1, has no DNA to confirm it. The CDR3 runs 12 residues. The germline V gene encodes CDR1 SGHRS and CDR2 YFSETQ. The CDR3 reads CASSPGHNEQFF. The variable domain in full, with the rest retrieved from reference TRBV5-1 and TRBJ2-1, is KAGVTQTPRYLIKTRGQQVTLSCSPISGHRSVSWYQQTPGQGLQFLFEYFSETQRNKGNFPGRFSGRQFSNSRSEMNVSTLELGDSALYLCASSPGHNEQFFGPGTRLTVL.

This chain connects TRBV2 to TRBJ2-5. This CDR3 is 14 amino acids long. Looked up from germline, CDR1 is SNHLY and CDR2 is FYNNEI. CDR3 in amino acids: CASSDVVEAETQYF.

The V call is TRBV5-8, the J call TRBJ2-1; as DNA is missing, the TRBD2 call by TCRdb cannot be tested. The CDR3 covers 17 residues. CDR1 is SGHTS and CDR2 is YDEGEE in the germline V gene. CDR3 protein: CASSLASLAGGGDWQFF.

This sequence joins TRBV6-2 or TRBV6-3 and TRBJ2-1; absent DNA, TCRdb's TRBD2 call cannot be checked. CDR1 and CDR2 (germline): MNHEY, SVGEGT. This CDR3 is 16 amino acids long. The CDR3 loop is CASSFPGTPGYNEQFF.

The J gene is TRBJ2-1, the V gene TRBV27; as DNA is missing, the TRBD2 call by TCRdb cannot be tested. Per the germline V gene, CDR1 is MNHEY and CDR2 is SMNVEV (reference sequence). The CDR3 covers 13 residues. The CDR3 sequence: CASCAGREFEQFF.